This T cell receptor beta chain came from a study of blood T cell repertoires in COVID-19. Background on the study: Sources were T cells, B-cell-depleted T cells, or PBMCs; the material itself was cDNA or gDNA.

Methods used by the authors: Cell counts per sample came from amplifying reference gene primers. Profiling relied on immunoSEQ multiplex PCR, and the TCRdb table lists in-frame clones only, not all of them. The V and J calls and clone size were taken over from that table, and D and trimming were inferred from the DNA. In the table there are more than 200,000 clones, 75% to 90% of which are singletons. The ends were cut back, 2 bases at V and 0 bases at J, with 19 bases in the middle. Germline lookup yields CDR1 GTSNPN and CDR2 SVGIG (reference sequence). The CDR3 totals 17 residues. Residents of about two dozen US areas, aged about 18 to 95 years, made up the participants.

The source material was PBMCs or T cells enriched from blood (not recorded which). J is TRBJ1-2 and V is TRBV30; TRBD1 might be the D (5 bases). The sequence was collected from a woman younger than 45 with acute COVID-19. The CDR3 protein is CAWSRADSGVTNYGYTF. The CDR3 DNA sequence: TGTGCCTGGAGTCGGGCCGACAGCGGGGTGACTAACTATGGCTACACCTTC.